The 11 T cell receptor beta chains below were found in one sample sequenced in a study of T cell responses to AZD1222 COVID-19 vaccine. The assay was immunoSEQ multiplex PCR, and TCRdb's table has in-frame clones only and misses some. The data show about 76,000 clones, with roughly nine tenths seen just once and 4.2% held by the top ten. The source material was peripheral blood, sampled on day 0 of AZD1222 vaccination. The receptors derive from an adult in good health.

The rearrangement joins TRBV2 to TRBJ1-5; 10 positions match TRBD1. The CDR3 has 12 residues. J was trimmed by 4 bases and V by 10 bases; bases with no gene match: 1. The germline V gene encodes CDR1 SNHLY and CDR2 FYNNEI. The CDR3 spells CAMGQGNQPQHF. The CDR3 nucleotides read TGTGCCATGGGACAGGGGAATCAGCCCCAGCATTTT. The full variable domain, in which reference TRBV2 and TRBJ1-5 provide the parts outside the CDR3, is EPEVTQTPSHQVTQMGQEVILRCVPISNHLYFYWYRQILGQKVEFLVSFYNNEISEKSEIFDDQFSVERPDGSNFTLKIRSTKLEDSAMYFCAMGQGNQPQHFGDGTRLSIL.

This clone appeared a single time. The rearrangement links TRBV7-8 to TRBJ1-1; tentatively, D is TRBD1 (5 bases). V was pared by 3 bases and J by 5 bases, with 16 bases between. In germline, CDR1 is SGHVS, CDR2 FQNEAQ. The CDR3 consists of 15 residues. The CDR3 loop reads CASSFLQGWGTEAFF. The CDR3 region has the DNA TGTGCCAGCAGCTTCTTGCAGGGATGGGGAACTGAAGCTTTCTTT.

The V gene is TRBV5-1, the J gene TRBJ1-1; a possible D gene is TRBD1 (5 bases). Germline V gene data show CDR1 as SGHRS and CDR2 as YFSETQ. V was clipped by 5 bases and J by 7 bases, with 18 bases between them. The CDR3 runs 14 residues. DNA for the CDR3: TGCGCCAGCAGGGCTGGGACGGCTGATTTTGAAGCTTTCTTT. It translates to CASRAGTADFEAFF.

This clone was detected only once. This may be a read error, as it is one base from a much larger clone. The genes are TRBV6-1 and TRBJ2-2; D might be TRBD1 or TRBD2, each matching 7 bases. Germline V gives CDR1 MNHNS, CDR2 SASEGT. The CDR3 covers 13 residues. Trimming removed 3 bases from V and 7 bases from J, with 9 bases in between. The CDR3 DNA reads TGTGCCAGCAGTGACAGGGGGGGCGGGGAGCTGTTTTTT. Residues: CASSDRGGGELFF.

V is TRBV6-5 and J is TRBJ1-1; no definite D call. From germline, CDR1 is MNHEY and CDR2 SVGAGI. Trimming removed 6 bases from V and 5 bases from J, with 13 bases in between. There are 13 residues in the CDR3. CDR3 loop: CASSYGRGTEAFF. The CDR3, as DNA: TGTGCCAGCAGCTACGGCCGTGGGACTGAAGCTTTCTTT.

The chain's CDR3 is CASSKAVHNEKLFF. CDR3 nucleotide sequence: TGTGCCAGCAGCAAAGCGGTCCATAATGAAAAACTGTTTTTT. The chain has TRBV6-6 and TRBJ1-4; D gene ambiguous. The germline V gene has CDR1 MNHNY and CDR2 SVGAGI (reference sequence). The ends were cut back, 6 bases at V and 4 bases at J, with 12 bases in the middle. The CDR3 contains 14 residues.

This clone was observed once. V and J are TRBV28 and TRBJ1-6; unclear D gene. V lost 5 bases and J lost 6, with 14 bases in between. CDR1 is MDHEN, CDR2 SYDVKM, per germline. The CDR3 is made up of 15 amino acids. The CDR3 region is CASSPPGNLNSPLHF. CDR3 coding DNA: TGTGCCAGCAGTCCGCCCGGGAACCTTAATTCACCCCTCCACTTT.

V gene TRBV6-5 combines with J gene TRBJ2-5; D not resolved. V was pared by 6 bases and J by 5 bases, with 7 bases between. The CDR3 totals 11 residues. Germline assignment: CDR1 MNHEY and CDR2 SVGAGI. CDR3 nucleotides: TGTGCCAGCAGGGGGATGGAGACCCAGTACTTC. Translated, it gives CASRGMETQYF.

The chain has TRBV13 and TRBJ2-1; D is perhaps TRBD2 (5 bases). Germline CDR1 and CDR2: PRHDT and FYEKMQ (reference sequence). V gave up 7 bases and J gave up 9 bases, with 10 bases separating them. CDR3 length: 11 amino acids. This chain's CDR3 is CASTPGSEQFF. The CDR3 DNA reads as TGTGCCAGCACCCCGGGATCTGAGCAGTTCTTC. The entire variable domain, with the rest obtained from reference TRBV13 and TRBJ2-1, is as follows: AAGVIQSPRHLIKEKRETATLKCYPIPRHDTVYWYQQGPGQDPQFLISFYEKMQSDKGSIPDRFSAQQFSDYHSELNMSSLELGDSALYFCASTPGSEQFFGPGTRLTVL.

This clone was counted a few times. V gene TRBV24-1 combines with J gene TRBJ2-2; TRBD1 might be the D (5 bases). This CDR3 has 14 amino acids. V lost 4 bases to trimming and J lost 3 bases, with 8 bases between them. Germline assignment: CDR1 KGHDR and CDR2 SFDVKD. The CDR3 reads CATSEDSDTGELFF. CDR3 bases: TGTGCCACCAGTGAAGACAGCGACACCGGGGAGCTGTTTTTT.

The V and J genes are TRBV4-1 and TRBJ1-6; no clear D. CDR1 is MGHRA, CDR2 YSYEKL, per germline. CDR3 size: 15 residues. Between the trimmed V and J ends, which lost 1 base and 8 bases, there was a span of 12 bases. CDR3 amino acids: CASSQGAHGDSPLHF. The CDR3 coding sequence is TGCGCCAGCAGCCAAGGGGCCCACGGTGATTCACCCCTCCACTTT.